The 2 T cell receptor beta chains below were found in one sample sequenced in a study of cytomegalovirus exposure and HLA in healthy donors. This PCR relied on a set of 60 Vbeta primers and 13 Jbeta primers. Sequencing used immunoSEQ multiplex PCR; TCRdb keeps in-frame clones, though not all of them. Among 40,000 to 55,000 clones listed, about 78% were seen once. The sample taken for sequencing was PBMCs. Receptor source: a man aged 30 to 39 in good health and CMV-seropositive.

This sequence joins TRBV9 and TRBJ2-2, with 7 nucleotides matching TRBD1. This CDR3 spans 15 amino acids. The germline V gene encodes CDR1 SGDLS and CDR2 YYNGEE. Trimming took 3 bases from V and 5 from J; bases not matched to a gene: 7. Written as DNA, the CDR3 is TGTGCCAGCAGCGCACCCACAGGGGCAACCGGGGAGCTGTTTTTT. Translating gives CASSAPTGATGELFF. The full variable domain, completed using reference TRBV9 and TRBJ2-2, is DSGVTQTPKHLITATGQRVTLRCSPRSGDLSVYWYQQSLDQGLQFLIQYYNGEERAKGNILERFSAQQFPDLHSELNLSSLELGDSALYFCASSAPTGATGELFFGEGSRLTVL.

This clone was seen only a few times. This sequence joins TRBV6-1 and TRBJ1-5; TRBD1 matches 8 bases. The junction had 7 bases not matched to a gene; V was cut back by 7 bases and J by 2 bases. The CDR3 covers 15 residues. Per germline, CDR1 MNHNS and CDR2 SASEGT. CDR3 residues: CASTPRGQGNQPQHF. The CDR3 coding sequence is TGTGCCAGCACCCCTAGGGGACAGGGCAATCAGCCCCAGCATTTT.